These 26 T cell receptor beta chains were sequenced from one sample in a study of blood T cell repertoires in COVID-19. Produced via immunoSEQ multiplex PCR; TCRdb's table is partial and in-frame only. The repertoire has fewer than 250,000 clones, about four fifths of them found once; the top ten carry around 4.7%. Sequencing was done on a sample of peripheral blood. Receptors were obtained from a woman in her 70s with acute or convalescent COVID-19.

The table lists this clone with a count of one. CDR3: CASSIDGTNYGYTF. The CDR3 bases are TGTGCCAGTAGTATAGATGGCACTAACTATGGCTACACCTTC. This rearrangement joins TRBV19 to TRBJ1-2; no definite D call. Per the germline V gene, CDR1 is LNHDA and CDR2 is SQIVND (reference sequence). The length of the CDR3 is 14 residues. The germline V and J ends were trimmed by 0 bases and 0 bases, with 5 bases remaining between them. The whole variable domain, filled in from reference TRBV19 and TRBJ1-2, reads DGGITQSPKYLFRKEGQNVTLSCEQNLNHDAMYWYRQDPGQGLRLIYYSQIVNDFQKGDIAEGYSVSREKKESFPLTVTSAQKNPTAFYLCASSIDGTNYGYTFGSGTRLTVV.

The chain has TRBV4-2 and TRBJ1-2; the D gene is possibly TRBD1 (5 bases). With 1 base removed from V and 4 bases from J, the gap between germline ends came to 16 bases. The CDR3 loop spans 16 amino acids. Germline CDR1 reads LGHNA; CDR2 reads YNFKEQ. The CDR3 sequence is CASSQGVQETFYGYTF. Written as DNA, the CDR3 is TGTGCCAGCAGCCAAGGGGTACAGGAAACCTTCTATGGCTACACCTTC.

The chain combines TRBV5-1 with TRBJ1-1, with D possibly matching TRBD1 (5 bases). The length of the CDR3 is 13 residues. The ends were cut back, 0 bases at V and 7 bases at J, with 10 bases in the middle. The germline CDR1 and CDR2 sequences are SGHRS and YFSETQ. The CDR3 DNA reads as TGCGCCAGCAGCTTGGCAGGGATGAATGAAGCTTTCTTT. Amino acids: CASSLAGMNEAFF.

This clone has only one observation. This rearrangement joins TRBV2 to TRBJ2-3; 8 bases align to TRBD1. This CDR3 has 16 amino acids. The V and J ends lost 8 bases and 2 bases, in that order; junction bases with no gene match: 12. The V gene's germline CDR1 is SNHLY and CDR2 FYNNEI. This CDR3 reads CASGLEGQVNTDTQYF. In nucleotides, the CDR3 is TGTGCCAGCGGCCTGGAGGGACAGGTAAACACAGATACGCAGTATTTT. The full variable domain, completed using reference TRBV2 and TRBJ2-3, is EPEVTQTPSHQVTQMGQEVILRCVPISNHLYFYWYRQILGQKVEFLVSFYNNEISEKSEIFDDQFSVERPDGSNFTLKIRSTKLEDSAMYFCASGLEGQVNTDTQYFGPGTRLTVL.

V usage is TRBV3-1 (or the pseudogene TRBV3-2) and J usage is TRBJ1-1; a weak D match, TRBD1 (5 bases). Germline V gene data show CDR1 as LGHDT and CDR2 as YNNKEL (reference sequence). The CDR3 is 13 amino acids. The CDR3 is CAISSTGNTEAFF. In nucleotides, the CDR3 is TGTGCGATCAGTTCAACAGGGAACACTGAAGCTTTCTTT.

The chain combines TRBV6-2 or TRBV6-3 with TRBJ1-3, with 7 bases aligning to TRBD1. Germline CDR1 reads MNHEY; CDR2 reads SVGEGT. The CDR3 is made up of 18 amino acids. V lost 2 bases and J lost 0; bases outside the gene matches: 10. CDR3 in DNA: TGTGCCAGCAGTTACCGATGGCAGGGGGATTTCTCTGGAAACACCATATATTTT. Amino acids: CASSYRWQGDFSGNTIYF.

The chain employs TRBV5-6 and TRBJ1-5, with 10 bases identical to TRBD1. J was trimmed by 5 bases and V by 2 bases; bases with no gene match: 4. The CDR3 loop spans 15 amino acids. Germline CDR1 is SGHDT and CDR2 is YYEEEE. CDR3 nucleotides: TGTGCCAGCAGCTTTGCCGGGACAGGGGATCAGCCCCAGCATTTT. Protein product: CASSFAGTGDQPQHF.

A few counts support this clone. This chain joins TRBV28 and TRBJ2-7; tentatively, D is TRBD1 (5 bases). Germline CDR1 and CDR2: MDHEN and SYDVKM. Trimming left V 7 bases short and J 7 bases short, with 20 bases between. The CDR3 sequence is 14 residues long. The CDR3 bases are TGTGCCAGCACCCCCCCCGGACACCCAAGAGAGCAGTACTTC. The encoded protein is CASTPPGHPREQYF.

V gene TRBV6-5 combines with J gene TRBJ2-3, with a tentative D call TRBD1 (6 bases). The germline V gene has CDR1 MNHEY and CDR2 SVGAGI. The CDR3 is 14 residues long. Trimming took off 4 bases at V and 1 base at J, with 9 bases between the two ends. CDR3 amino acids: CASSFRQGTDTQYF. As DNA, the CDR3 is TGTGCCAGCAGTTTTAGACAGGGCACAGATACGCAGTATTTT.

This sequence joins TRBV5-6 and TRBJ1-2; the match to TRBD1 covers 7 bases. V dropped 4 bases and J dropped 8; count of bases not matched to a gene: 14. Germline CDR1 reads SGHDT; CDR2 reads YYEEEE. This CDR3 is built from 15 residues. The chain's CDR3 is CASSPQGLGGGGYTF. CDR3 bases: TGTGCCAGCAGCCCACAGGGGCTAGGTGGTGGAGGCTACACCTTC.

V usage is TRBV5-5 and J usage is TRBJ2-1; 10 bases line up with TRBD1. CDR3 length: 15 amino acids. Germline V gene sequence: CDR1 SGHKS, CDR2 YYEKEE (reference sequence). V gave up 0 bases and J gave up 6 bases; unmatched junction bases: 3. The CDR3 DNA sequence: TGTGCCAGCAGCTTGGCGGGACAGGGGTCCAATGAGCAGTTCTTC. It codes for CASSLAGQGSNEQFF.

The chain couples TRBV28 to TRBJ2-1; D not resolved. The length of the CDR3 is 14 residues. V lost 1 base, J lost 9 bases, and 13 bases lay in between. Per germline, CDR1 MDHEN and CDR2 SYDVKM. The CDR3 loop is CASSLYLPGAEQFF. In DNA form, the CDR3 reads TGTGCCAGCAGTTTATACCTACCAGGTGCTGAGCAGTTCTTC.

The gene calls are TRBV10-3 and TRBJ1-1; 8 bases line up with TRBD1. The germline gives CDR1 ENHRY, CDR2 SYGVKD. This CDR3 spans 14 amino acids. The V segment lost 5 bases and the J segment 1 base; nucleotides outside the gene matches: 3. DNA of the CDR3: TGTGCCATCAGTTTACAGGGGGGGAACACTGAAGCTTTCTTT. It codes for CAISLQGGNTEAFF.

In this sample, this clone turned up many times. This rearrangement joins TRBV7-9 to TRBJ1-6; D may be TRBD1 (6 bases). The germline V gene has CDR1 SEHNR and CDR2 FQNEAQ (reference sequence). The V end lost 1 base, the J end lost 5 bases, and 6 bases lay between the germline ends. CDR3 length: 14 residues. The CDR3, as DNA: TGTGCCAGCAGCTTAGGGACAGATAATTCACCCCTCCACTTT. Protein sequence: CASSLGTDNSPLHF.

V gene TRBV7-9 combines with J gene TRBJ1-4, with D maybe TRBD1 (6 bases). CDR1 and CDR2 (germline): SEHNR, FQNEAQ (reference sequence). CDR3 length: 16 residues. V was clipped by 3 bases and J by 8 bases, with 19 bases between them. The CDR3: CASSFIAGDRYEKLFF. The CDR3 DNA follows: TGTGCCAGCAGCTTTATAGCAGGGGATAGGTACGAAAAACTGTTTTTT.

The rearrangement uses TRBV7-2 and TRBJ1-5, with D possibly being TRBD1 (6 bases). Trimming removed 1 base from V and 8 bases from J, with 9 bases in between. This CDR3 contains 13 residues. CDR1 is SGHTA, CDR2 FQGNSA, per germline. CDR3 loop: CASSLGHREPQHF. DNA for the CDR3: TGTGCCAGCAGCTTAGGACACAGGGAGCCCCAGCATTTT. The entire variable domain, with the rest obtained from reference TRBV7-2 and TRBJ1-5, is as follows: GAGVSQSPSNKVTEKGKDVELRCDPISGHTALYWYRQSLGQGLEFLIYFQGNSAPDKSGLPSDRFSAERTGGSVSTLTIQRTQQEDSAVYLCASSLGHREPQHFGDGTRLSIL.

V is TRBV19 and J is TRBJ1-1; D not certain. Deletions cut 6 bases from V and 1 base from J, with 9 bases between. CDR1 is LNHDA, CDR2 SQIVND, per germline (reference sequence). CDR3 length equals 13 residues. The CDR3 protein is CASSYSRNTEAFF. The CDR3 region has the DNA TGTGCCAGTAGCTACTCCCGGAACACTGAAGCTTTCTTT.

The chain carries TRBV11-2 and TRBJ1-2; tentatively, D is TRBD1 (5 bases). Germline loops: CDR1 SGHAT, CDR2 FQNNGV. Trimming cost V 5 bases and J 8 bases, with 12 bases left between them. The CDR3 extends over 12 amino acids. The CDR3 spells CASSAGRDGYTF. The DNA for the CDR3 is TGTGCCAGCAGCGCGGGAAGGGACGGCTACACCTTC.

The CDR3 protein is CASSFVAVSYEQYF. In nucleotides, the CDR3 is TGTGCCAGCAGCTTTGTAGCCGTCTCCTACGAGCAGTACTTC. The rearrangement joins TRBV7-2 to TRBJ2-7; no reliable D call. CDR1 is SGHTA, CDR2 FQGNSA, per germline. CDR3 length: 14 amino acids. V was trimmed by 3 bases and J by 0 bases, leaving 9 bases between them.

This chain connects TRBV6-5 to TRBJ2-3; possibly TRBD2 for D (6 bases). The CDR3 loop spans 15 amino acids. V was shortened by 6 bases and J by 2 bases, with 15 bases between the two germline ends. Germline V CDR1 and CDR2: MNHEY, SVGAGI. The chain's CDR3 is CASSYGGPPTDTQYF. Written as DNA, the CDR3 is TGTGCCAGCAGCTACGGAGGGCCCCCCACAGATACGCAGTATTTT.

The chain couples TRBV29-1 to TRBJ1-2; D call uncertain. Germline assignment: CDR1 SQVTM and CDR2 ANQGSEA. CDR3 size: 12 residues. Trimming left V 5 bases short and J 5 bases short, with 12 bases between. The CDR3 reads CSVRTPSYGYTF. CDR3 in DNA: TGCAGCGTTCGGACTCCGTCATATGGCTACACCTTC.

The gene calls are TRBV7-2 and TRBJ1-6; D is possibly TRBD1 (5 bases). The CDR3 spans 18 residues. V was trimmed by 2 bases and J by 4 bases, leaving 18 bases between them. Germline CDR1 reads SGHTA; CDR2 reads FQGNSA. The CDR3 DNA sequence: TGTGCCAGCAGCTTAAGGCCAGGGAGGGATGGATATAATTCACCCCTCCACTTT. Translation gives CASSLRPGRDGYNSPLHF.

This chain uses TRBV27 with TRBJ1-1; 7 bases align to TRBD1. The germline CDR1 and CDR2 sequences are MNHEY and SMNVEV (reference sequence). The CDR3 runs to 14 residues. With 6 bases clipped from V and 6 bases from J, the junction kept 10 bases outside the gene matches. CDR3 nucleotide sequence: TGTGCCAGCAGAAGATCAAGGGGGCAGGCTGAAGCTTTCTTT. It translates to CASRRSRGQAEAFF.

The rearrangement uses TRBV24-1 and TRBJ2-3, with TRBD2 matching 12 bases. CDR1 and CDR2 from the germline V gene are KGHDR and SFDVKD. The CDR3 is 20 residues long. Trimming took 4 bases from V and 0 from J; bases not matched to a gene: 13. CDR3 in amino acids: CATSDPGLAGNPLSTDTQYF. For the CDR3, the DNA is TGTGCCACCAGTGACCCCGGACTAGCGGGGAATCCACTTAGCACAGATACGCAGTATTTT.

V is TRBV7-9 and J is TRBJ1-2, with D possibly matching TRBD1 (6 bases). The CDR3 has 14 amino acids. Germline V CDR1 and CDR2: SEHNR, FQNEAQ (reference sequence). Trimming stripped 3 bases from V and 4 bases from J, with 12 bases between. As DNA, the CDR3 is TGTGCCAGCAGCTTTCCGACAGGACTCTATGGCTACACCTTC. This encodes CASSFPTGLYGYTF.

The table lists this clone with a count of one. V and J are TRBV19 and TRBJ1-6; 9 nucleotides align to TRBD1. The J segment lost 8 bases and the V segment lost 6 bases, leaving 2 bases of the junction unmatched. CDR1 is LNHDA, CDR2 SQIVND, per germline (reference sequence). This CDR3 has 13 residues. CDR3 nucleotides: TGTGCCAGTAGGGGACAGGGAGATTCACCCCTCCACTTT. Protein product: CASRGQGDSPLHF. Based on the CDR3 plus reference TRBV19 and TRBJ1-6, the full variable domain is DGGITQSPKYLFRKEGQNVTLSCEQNLNHDAMYWYRQDPGQGLRLIYYSQIVNDFQKGDIAEGYSVSREKKESFPLTVTSAQKNPTAFYLCASRGQGDSPLHFGNGTRLTVT.